Shown below are 3 T cell receptor beta chains from a single sample sequenced in a study of cytomegalovirus exposure and HLA in healthy donors. The PCR contained 60 Vbeta and 13 Jbeta primers. Assay: immunoSEQ multiplex PCR; the TCRdb copy retains only in-frame clones and omits some. The sample has some 180,000 clones, roughly 80% seen once; the top ten hold roughly 1.4%. Sequenced: PBMCs. The receptors shown here come from a man aged 40-55 years in good health and CMV-seronegative.

The V and J genes are TRBV18 and TRBJ1-1; the D gene is possibly TRBD1 (5 bases). The V and J ends lost 3 bases and 1 base respectively, with 12 bases between them. The CDR3 covers 15 residues. Germline CDR1 reads KGHSH; CDR2 reads LQKENI. CDR3 nucleotides: TGTGCCAGCTCACCCCCCAATGGGGCGAACACTGAAGCTTTCTTT. Translation: CASSPPNGANTEAFF.

The rearrangement joins TRBV4-3 to TRBJ1-6; TRBD1 matches at 7 bases. CDR1 LGHNA and CDR2 YSLEER come from the germline V gene. The CDR3 runs 15 residues. Trimming at V came to 0 bases and at J to 10 bases, leaving 6 bases not matched to a gene. CDR3 sequence (DNA): TGCGCCAGCAGCCAAGATAGTACAGGGGTCTCACCCCTCCACTTT. This codes for CASSQDSTGVSPLHF.

This chain links TRBV7-6 with TRBJ2-1; D possibly corresponds to TRBD2 (5 bases). V shed 2 bases and J shed 7 bases, with 15 bases lying between them. CDR3 length: 15 residues. CDR1 is SGHVS, CDR2 FNYEAQ, per germline. In DNA form, the CDR3 reads TGTGCCAGCAGCTTAATTGACGGGAAAGAGAATGAGCAGTTCTTC. Translated, it gives CASSLIDGKENEQFF.